The subject of this entry is one TCR beta chain. Antigen unknown. The data were obtained in a study of CD8+ T cells in alopecia areata. V lost 1 base, J lost 8 bases, and 12 bases lay in between. This CDR3 spans 14 amino acids. Germline V gene data show CDR1 as SEHNR and CDR2 as FQNEAQ (reference sequence). Lesional scalp tissue (obtained by punch biopsy) and peripheral blood were collected from alopecia areata patients. Study findings and constraints: Researchers report lesional scalp, most notably alopecia totalis/universalis, outstripped normal scalp in clonality.

RNA was isolated and reverse transcribed to cDNA, the sequencing template. Profiling relied on immunoSEQ multiplex PCR, and the TCRdb table lists in-frame clones only, not all of them. The sample has about 180,000 clones, roughly 66% seen once; the top ten hold 11%. The sequence came from a human donor with alopecia areata. V gene TRBV7-9 combines with J gene TRBJ2-1, with D unclear. The sequenced sample was CD8+ T cells sorted from blood, obtained at week 0. CDR3 DNA sequence: TGTGCCAGCAGCTTAGACGCACGGACCTATGAGCAGTTCTTC. Its protein is CASSLDARTYEQFF.